This is a list of T cell receptor beta chains from one sample in a study of preoperative IRX-2 immunotherapy in early breast cancer. Repertoires were generated with immunoSEQ multiplex PCR, while TCRdb's copy carries only in-frame clones and drops some. The sample includes approximately 100,000 clones, approximately 90% seen only once; the top ten take approximately 2%. The sequencing used tumor tissue, collected after IRX-2 immunotherapy. All receptors derive from a human donor with breast cancer. CDR3s include the opening cysteine and the closing phenylalanine or tryptophan. A D gene is named only where the DNA matches it firmly. For some rows the clone size is stated as once, few or many, or as a class when expanded; others skip it.

clone_size d_call j_call v_call cdr3_aa cdr3_nt
NA NA TRBJ1-1 TRBV5-1 CASSSRTAGAEAFF TGCGCCAGCAGCTCGCGGACAGCGGGCGCTGAAGCTTTCTTT
NA TRBD2 TRBJ2-3 TRBV6-4 CASTSGGPDTQYF TGTGCCAGCACCAGCGGGGGACCAGATACGCAGTATTTT
NA TRBD2 TRBJ2-6 TRBV6-8 CASSRGDGSGANVLTF TGTGCCAGCAGTCGGGGGGACGGCTCTGGGGCCAACGTCCTGACTTTC
NA TRBD1 TRBJ1-5 TRBV5-1 CASSPTGGSQPQHF TGCGCCAGCAGCCCTACAGGGGGCAGCCAGCCCCAGCATTTT
NA TRBD2 TRBJ2-1 TRBV28 CASSFLAGDNEQFF TGTGCCAGCAGTTTCCTAGCGGGAGATAATGAGCAGTTCTTC
NA TRBD2 TRBJ2-3 TRBV6-8 CASSDSGGATDTQYF TGTGCCAGCAGTGACAGCGGGGGGGCCACAGATACGCAGTATTTT
once NA TRBJ2-2 TRBV15 CATSRDLERHTGELFF TGTGCCACCAGCAGAGATCTCGAGCGGCACACCGGGGAGCTGTTTTTT
few NA TRBJ1-5 TRBV5-1 CASSFDGGNQPQHF TGCGCCAGCAGCTTTGATGGGGGCAATCAGCCCCAGCATTTT
once TRBD2 TRBJ2-1 TRBV5-1 CASSPFAGGNEQFF TGCGCCAGCAGCCCCTTCGCGGGGGGAAATGAGCAGTTCTTC
NA NA TRBJ2-6 TRBV28 CASNSEGAGANVLTF TGTGCCAGCAATTCTGAGGGCGCTGGGGCCAACGTCCTGACTTTC
NA NA TRBJ2-5 TRBV15 CATSPLGEKGETQYF TGTGCCACCAGCCCCCTGGGGGAGAAAGGGGAGACCCAGTACTTC
NA TRBD1 TRBJ2-7 TRBV6-8 CASSPLQGQGKYEQYF TGTGCCAGCAGTCCCCTCCAGGGACAGGGGAAATACGAGCAGTACTTC
NA NA TRBJ1-6 TRBV6-8 CASSGGAPSGLPLHF TGTGCCAGCAGTGGAGGGGCTCCTTCTGGTCTTCCCCTCCACTTT
NA NA TRBJ1-2 TRBV6-8 CASSRGQFYGYTF TGTGCCAGCAGCCGAGGACAATTCTATGGCTACACCTTC
NA NA TRBJ2-2 TRBV19 CASWDGFSNTGELFF TGTGCCAGTTGGGACGGATTTTCGAACACCGGGGAGCTGTTTTTT
NA NA TRBJ2-2 TRBV6-7 CASSYVSNTGELFF TGTGCCAGCAGTTACGTCAGTAACACCGGGGAGCTGTTTTTT
NA TRBD1 TRBJ1-1 TRBV29-1 CSARQGRLDTEAFF TGCAGCGCAAGACAGGGAAGATTGGACACTGAAGCTTTCTTT
once NA TRBJ1-1 TRBV19 CASSIVAGYKDTEAFF TGTGCCAGTAGTATAGTCGCAGGGTACAAAGACACTGAAGCTTTCTTT
NA NA TRBJ1-1 TRBV6-8 CAISDRLRDTEAFF TGTGCCATATCAGACAGGCTCCGTGACACTGAAGCTTTCTTT
NA TRBD1 TRBJ1-6 TRBV6-8 CASNLRTGDYNSPLHF TGTGCCAGCAACCTACGGACAGGGGACTATAATTCACCCCTCCACTTT
NA TRBD1 TRBJ2-7 TRBV6-7 CASRGTGSAEQYF TGTGCCAGCAGGGGGACAGGGTCTGCCGAGCAGTACTTC
NA TRBD1 TRBJ1-2 TRBV11-3 CASSPTLTGGIYRGYTF TGTGCCAGCAGCCCGACTTTGACAGGGGGCATTTATAGGGGCTACACCTTC
once NA TRBJ1-1 TRBV19 CASGTGWAEAFF TGTGCCAGTGGAACAGGGTGGGCTGAAGCTTTCTTT